What follows is one T cell receptor beta chain and its context. The target antigen is unknown. The data derive from a study of cytomegalovirus exposure and HLA in healthy donors. Across the study: Findings of an earlier analysis included around 120 million unique TCR beta sequences from roughly 200 million T cells. Study outcomes and limitations: In a later analysis, at a false discovery rate of 0.05, 15,000 to 20,000 TCR beta sequences matched HLA alleles.

The study ran its PCR with 60 Vbeta and 13 Jbeta primers. Using immunoSEQ multiplex PCR, the repertoire was profiled, and TCRdb retains in-frame clones only, with some absent. The profile shows about 190,000 clones, approximately 80% of them singletons. Germline loops: CDR1 MNHNS, CDR2 SASEGT. This CDR3 contains 12 residues. The V gene lost 8 bases and the J gene lost 5 bases, with 12 bases spanning the gap. The V call is TRBV6-1, the J call TRBJ1-1; D is possibly TRBD1 (5 bases). The sequence was collected from a woman between 25 and 40 years old in good health and CMV-seropositive. Source material: PBMCs. In nucleotides, the CDR3 is TGTGCCAGCTCTAGGAGGGGAACTGAAGCTTTCTTT. Translation gives CASSRRGTEAFF.